The 4 T cell receptor beta chains below all came from one sample that was sequenced in a study of Graves' ophthalmopathy and Graves' hyperthyroidism. Using RNA transcripts, the TCR beta CDR3 regions were amplified. RT-PCR with HTBI primers came first, then second-round multiplex PCR. TCRdb processed the multiplex PCR reads anew with MiXCR; each CDR3 protein has one entry. The repertoire includes under 400,000 distinct CDR3 sequences, about 17% of them detected once, and 9% to 15% sits in the top ten. Specimen: peripheral blood. All receptors come from an adult man with Graves' ophthalmopathy.

This clonotype is classed as medium-sized. The chain links TRBV19 to TRBJ1-1, with TRBD1 matching over 8 bases. Germline CDR1 is LNHDA and CDR2 is SQIVND (reference sequence). The CDR3 totals 15 residues. Losses at the gene ends were 3 bases for V and 5 bases for J; bases not matched to a gene: 8. CDR3 amino acids: CASSIGQGAGTEAFF. CDR3 sequence (DNA): TGTGCCAGTAGTATTGGGCAGGGGGCTGGAACTGAAGCTTTCTTT.

This clonotype was seen at least ten times. The chain is built from TRBV20-1 and TRBJ2-5, with TRBD2 matching 11 bases. Germline loops: CDR1 DFQATT, CDR2 SNEGSKA (reference sequence). V was pared by 0 bases and J by 7 bases, with 10 bases of the junction left unmatched. The CDR3 runs to 16 residues. The CDR3 sequence is CSARDPSGGPPGTQYF. The DNA for the CDR3 is TGCAGTGCTAGAGATCCTAGCGGGGGGCCTCCAGGGACCCAGTACTTC.

Many counts were recorded for this clonotype. The junction departs from the called germline gene at one end, perhaps through a read error. The chain carries TRBV28 and TRBJ1-3, with D perhaps TRBD1 (6 bases). CDR1 MDHEN and CDR2 SYDVKM come from the germline V gene. CDR3 length: 15 amino acids. CDR3 nucleotide sequence: TGTGTCAGCAGTTTATTCAGGGGCTCTGGAAACACCATATATTTT. This translates into CVSSLFRGSGNTIYF.

This clonotype appeared many times. The chain's CDR3 is CASSQDTGANVLTF. CDR3 nucleotides: TGCGCCAGCAGCCAAGACACCGGGGCCAACGTCCTGACTTTC. This chain connects TRBV4-3 to TRBJ2-6; D not resolved. The V gene's germline CDR1 is LGHNA and CDR2 YSLEER. Trimming pared 0 bases from V and 4 bases from J, leaving 4 bases between. The CDR3 loop spans 14 amino acids.